The 27 T cell receptor beta chains listed next were all sequenced from one sample in a study of shared clonotypes between healthy human individuals. Only in-frame clones appear in the TCRdb table, and some are missing; sequencing was by immunoSEQ multiplex PCR. The sample gives roughly 2.4 million clones, nearly 97% of which show up once; roughly 0.13% is in the top ten. The sequenced sample consisted of naive CD4+ T cells sorted from blood. Subset noted: CD45RA+ positively selected. These receptors all come from a man aged 18-30 years in good health.

The chain combines TRBV5-6 with TRBJ2-3; either TRBD1 or TRBD2 may fit D (5 bases each). Germline lookup yields CDR1 SGHDT and CDR2 YYEEEE. This CDR3 region has 14 residues. V was clipped by 6 bases and J by 5 bases, with 16 bases between them. CDR3 amino acids: CASTLGTVQDTQYF. DNA of the CDR3: TGTGCCAGCACCTTAGGGACGGTCCAAGATACGCAGTATTTT.

The sample holds one count of this clone. The gene calls are TRBV19 and TRBJ2-7; possibly TRBD1 or TRBD2 for D (5 bases each). V shed 3 bases and J shed 2 bases, with 8 bases lying between them. Germline V lookup: CDR1 LNHDA, CDR2 SQIVND (reference sequence). The CDR3 totals 13 residues. For the CDR3, the DNA is TGTGCCAGTAGTATGACGGGACCCTACGAGCAGTACTTC. Translated, it gives CASSMTGPYEQYF.

The rearrangement joins TRBV2 to TRBJ1-5; no clear D gene. Germline CDR1 reads SNHLY; CDR2 reads FYNNEI. The CDR3 sequence is 15 residues long. Trimming cost V 3 bases and J 0 bases, with 9 bases left between them. The CDR3 loop is CASSEEGSSNQPQHF. CDR3 bases: TGTGCCAGCAGTGAGGAGGGAAGTAGCAATCAGCCCCAGCATTTT.

The genes are TRBV18 and TRBJ2-7, with TRBD1 matching over 7 bases. Germline CDR1 and CDR2: KGHSH and LQKENI. Trimming removed 0 bases from V and 6 bases from J; junction bases left unmatched: 2. The CDR3 spans 13 residues. The CDR3 protein is CASSPPTGREQYF. The DNA of the CDR3 is TGTGCCAGCTCACCACCGACAGGGCGCGAGCAGTACTTC.

This clone occurred once. V gene TRBV6-1 combines with J gene TRBJ2-3; D may be TRBD2 (6 bases). Trimming pared 7 bases from V and 0 bases from J, leaving 11 bases between. The CDR3 sequence is 14 residues long. From germline, CDR1 is MNHNS and CDR2 SASEGT. This CDR3 reads CASISSGSTDTQYF. The CDR3, as DNA: TGTGCCAGCATTTCCAGCGGGAGCACAGATACGCAGTATTTT.

The rearrangement links TRBV5-1 to TRBJ2-2, with no clear D. Trimming took off 4 bases at V and 2 bases at J, with 12 bases between the two ends. This CDR3 spans 15 amino acids. Germline CDR1 and CDR2: SGHRS and YFSETQ. Here the CDR3 DNA reads TGCGCCAGCAGCCCACCGGCCCTAAACACCGGGGAGCTGTTTTTT. Residues: CASSPPALNTGELFF. The whole variable domain, remainder taken from reference TRBV5-1 and TRBJ2-2, is KAGVTQTPRYLIKTRGQQVTLSCSPISGHRSVSWYQQTPGQGLQFLFEYFSETQRNKGNFPGRFSGRQFSNSRSEMNVSTLELGDSALYLCASSPPALNTGELFFGEGSRLTVL.

This clone was seen only once. The chain carries TRBV2 and TRBJ2-5; 14 positions match TRBD2. With 2 bases clipped from V and 4 bases from J, the junction kept 12 bases outside the gene matches. Germline V gives CDR1 SNHLY, CDR2 FYNNEI. The CDR3 runs to 19 residues. The CDR3 region has the DNA TGTGCCAGCAGTGAAACTCCCGGACTAGCGGGAGGAAGAGGAGAGACCCAGTACTTC. Its translation is CASSETPGLAGGRGETQYF.

On this clone: The same CDR3 can be traced to other DNA sequences in this sample. The chain recombines TRBV29-1 with TRBJ1-4; a weak D match, TRBD1 (5 bases). Germline CDR1 SQVTM, CDR2 ANQGSEA. The ends were cut back, 0 bases at V and 7 bases at J, with 9 bases in the middle. The CDR3 extends over 13 amino acids. The CDR3 protein is CSVEDRVGEKLFF. The DNA of the CDR3 is TGCAGCGTTGAAGACAGGGTTGGTGAAAAACTGTTTTTT.

The chain has TRBV30 and TRBJ1-5; D perhaps matches TRBD1 (6 bases). The ends were cut back, 7 bases at V and 1 base at J, with 14 bases in the middle. Germline values: CDR1 GTSNPN, CDR2 SVGIG (reference sequence). The CDR3 runs to 14 residues. The CDR3 spells CAFGKGESNQPQHF. DNA of the CDR3: TGTGCCTTTGGGAAGGGGGAAAGCAATCAGCCCCAGCATTTT.

The chain combines TRBV5-4 with TRBJ2-1; D might be TRBD2 (5 bases). Germline assignment: CDR1 SGHNT and CDR2 YYREEE (reference sequence). V was pared by 4 bases and J by 6 bases, with 17 bases between. The CDR3 sequence is 15 residues long. The CDR3: CASSPKILGGNEQFF. DNA of the CDR3: TGTGCCAGCAGCCCAAAGATACTAGGTGGCAATGAGCAGTTCTTC.

To note about this clone: Within the sample, other DNA sequences also encode this same CDR3. V usage is TRBV6-5 and J usage is TRBJ1-3; D is possibly TRBD1 (5 bases). The germline gives CDR1 MNHEY, CDR2 SVGAGI. Trimming shortened V by 5 bases and J by 0 bases, and 8 bases separated the two germline ends. This CDR3 comprises 14 residues. As DNA, the CDR3 is TGTGCCAGCAGTCCCGGGACCTCTGGAAACACCATATATTTT. Translating it yields CASSPGTSGNTIYF.

This clone showed up just once. The chain couples TRBV28 to TRBJ2-7; D ambiguous. V dropped 2 bases and J dropped 11 bases, with 13 bases sitting between them. The V gene's germline CDR1 is MDHEN and CDR2 SYDVKM. This CDR3 has 12 residues. DNA of the CDR3: TGTGCCAGCAGTTTACCGACTGGGATCGAGTACTTC. This sequence encodes CASSLPTGIEYF.

The chain is built from TRBV6-5 and TRBJ1-2; D uncertain. Trimming took off 0 bases at V and 0 bases at J, with 11 bases between the two ends. Germline CDR1 and CDR2: MNHEY and SVGAGI. This CDR3 has 16 residues. This CDR3 reads CASSYSWIGPNYGYTF. DNA for the CDR3: TGTGCCAGCAGTTACTCTTGGATCGGTCCTAACTATGGCTACACCTTC.

The CDR3 region has the DNA TGCGCCAGCAGCTTGGCGTCGGGAGGGTTACAAGAGACCCAGTACTTC. It yields the protein CASSLASGGLQETQYF. This chain connects TRBV5-1 to TRBJ2-5, with 8 bases that match TRBD2. Germline V lookup: CDR1 SGHRS, CDR2 YFSETQ. This CDR3 comprises 16 residues. The junction had 6 bases not matched to a gene; V was cut back by 0 bases and J by 2 bases.

This clone was seen only once. The chain is built from TRBV2 and TRBJ1-5; 7 bases line up with TRBD1. Looked up from germline, CDR1 is SNHLY and CDR2 is FYNNEI. J was trimmed by 6 bases and V by 1 base; bases with no gene match: 3. The CDR3 is 14 residues long. DNA for the CDR3: TGTGCCAGCAGTGAAGGACAGGGAGCTCAGCCCCAGCATTTT. This gives the protein CASSEGQGAQPQHF.

This clone has only a few counts. The chain has TRBV6-5 and TRBJ1-6, with D unclear. Trimming cost V 6 bases and J 14 bases, with 17 bases left between them. Looked up from germline, CDR1 is MNHEY and CDR2 is SVGAGI. This CDR3 is 13 amino acids long. CDR3 nucleotides: TGTGCCAGCAGACCCCAACCCACTTCGGCCCTCCACTTT. Its translation is CASRPQPTSALHF.

J is TRBJ2-7 and V is TRBV11-2; TRBD1 or TRBD2 may be the D gene (5 bases each). Germline V gene lookup returns CDR1 SGHAT and CDR2 FQNNGV. The CDR3 length is 14 residues. The V gene lost 2 bases and the J gene lost 0 bases, with 8 bases spanning the gap. CDR3 in amino acids: CASSLWDGSYEQYF. The CDR3 bases are TGTGCCAGCAGCTTATGGGACGGCTCCTACGAGCAGTACTTC.

This rearrangement joins TRBV7-9 to TRBJ2-5; 7 bases are a match to TRBD2. Trimming took 2 bases from V and 2 from J; bases not matched to a gene: 2. Looked up from germline, CDR1 is SEHNR and CDR2 is FQNEAQ (reference sequence). This CDR3 comprises 14 residues. The DNA for the CDR3 is TGTGCCAGCAGCTTACCGGGACTACAAGAGACCCAGTACTTC. It specifies CASSLPGLQETQYF.

This chain links TRBV28 with TRBJ2-5; D call uncertain. The CDR3 runs to 12 residues. The V end lost 3 bases, the J end lost 9 bases, and 11 bases lay between the germline ends. CDR1 and CDR2 (germline): MDHEN, SYDVKM. CDR3 in amino acids: CASSFRGLPQYF. CDR3 in DNA: TGTGCCAGCAGTTTTAGAGGCCTCCCCCAGTACTTC.

This sequence joins TRBV7-2 and TRBJ1-5, with 8 bases lining up with TRBD1. Looked up from germline, CDR1 is SGHTA and CDR2 is FQGNSA. The V and J ends lost 5 bases and 5 bases, in that order; junction bases with no gene match: 8. The CDR3 contains 15 residues. The CDR3 DNA follows: TGTGCCAGCAGCCGCGACAGGGGAGGTCATCAGCCCCAGCATTTT. Translated, it gives CASSRDRGGHQPQHF.

The gene calls are TRBV7-2 and TRBJ2-3; 7 bases align to TRBD2. The trim removed 7 bases at V and 1 base at J, leaving 11 bases unmatched. This CDR3 is built from 16 residues. Per germline, CDR1 SGHTA and CDR2 FQGNSA. CDR3: CASKERGGEGTDTQYF. The CDR3 DNA reads TGTGCCAGCAAGGAGCGGGGAGGGGAGGGCACAGATACGCAGTATTTT. Together with reference TRBV7-2 and TRBJ2-3, the CDR3 gives the full variable domain: GAGVSQSPSNKVTEKGKDVELRCDPISGHTALYWYRQSLGQGLEFLIYFQGNSAPDKSGLPSDRFSAERTGGSVSTLTIQRTQQEDSAVYLCASKERGGEGTDTQYFGPGTRLTVL.

As concerns this clone: Other DNA variants within this sample encode the same CDR3. The V gene is TRBV5-1, the J gene TRBJ2-3; D remains ambiguous. This CDR3 contains 14 residues. The V end lost 2 bases, the J end lost 0 bases, and 7 bases lay between the germline ends. Per the germline V gene, CDR1 is SGHRS and CDR2 is YFSETQ. As DNA, the CDR3 is TGCGCCAGCAGCTTACAAGGAAGCACAGATACGCAGTATTTT. This encodes CASSLQGSTDTQYF.

As DNA, the CDR3 is TGTGCCAGCAGTTATTTCAGGAGTTCTAGCACAGATACGCAGTATTTT. Protein sequence: CASSYFRSSSTDTQYF. The rearrangement joins TRBV6-5 to TRBJ2-3; no clear D. This CDR3 comprises 16 residues. CDR1 and CDR2 from the germline V gene are MNHEY and SVGAGI. The V gene lost 3 bases and the J gene lost 0 bases, with 13 bases spanning the gap.

This sequence joins TRBV2 and TRBJ1-5, with 10 bases aligning to TRBD1. Germline V gene lookup returns CDR1 SNHLY and CDR2 FYNNEI. The CDR3 loop spans 14 amino acids. V was clipped by 8 bases and J by 7 bases; unmatched bases: 8. This chain's CDR3 is CASRTGGSAQPQHF. The DNA for the CDR3 is TGTGCCAGCCGGACAGGGGGGTCTGCGCAGCCCCAGCATTTT.

The V and J genes are TRBV27 and TRBJ1-6; D not certain. This CDR3 spans 14 amino acids. Trimming left V 3 bases short and J 10 bases short, with 13 bases between. Germline CDR1 MNHEY, CDR2 SMNVEV (reference sequence). This CDR3 is CASSLLGGRSPLHF. Here the CDR3 DNA reads TGTGCCAGCAGTTTGCTGGGTGGCCGGTCACCCCTCCACTTT.

The rearrangement uses TRBV6-6 and TRBJ2-6; possible D gene TRBD2, 5 bases. V was clipped by 8 bases and J by 1 base, with 9 bases between them. The CDR3 length is 14 residues. The V gene's germline CDR1 is MNHNY and CDR2 SVGAGI (reference sequence). CDR3 sequence: CASQAGSGANVLTF. The CDR3 DNA reads TGTGCCAGCCAGGCGGGTTCTGGGGCCAACGTCCTGACTTTC.

The chain joins TRBV6-1 to TRBJ1-1, with TRBD1 matching 7 bases. V gave up 4 bases and J gave up 1 base; unmatched junction bases: 9. The CDR3 consists of 16 residues. Germline CDR1 MNHNS, CDR2 SASEGT. The CDR3 DNA reads TGTGCCAGCAGTGTACAGGGGATACTTAGGAACACTGAAGCTTTCTTT. It translates to CASSVQGILRNTEAFF.